The next 25 T cell receptor beta chains were all read from a single sample in a study of blood T cell repertoires in COVID-19. Method: immunoSEQ multiplex PCR; TCRdb's copy keeps in-frame clones and lacks some. The sample includes 150,000 to 200,000 clones, 85% of them seen just once. Sequencing was carried out using peripheral blood. The source of these receptors is a woman older than 75 with COVID-19, enrolled during active disease.

This clone has just a few counts. The rearrangement links TRBV11-2 to TRBJ2-1, with D possibly being TRBD1 (6 bases). The CDR3 has 15 amino acids. V dropped 4 bases and J dropped 2 bases, with 12 bases sitting between them. The V gene's germline CDR1 is SGHAT and CDR2 FQNNGV. The CDR3 loop is CASSSTGQTYNEQFF. The CDR3 bases are TGTGCCAGCAGCTCCACTGGACAGACCTACAATGAGCAGTTCTTC.

The chain combines TRBV4-1 with TRBJ1-5; 7 bases align to TRBD1. Trimming took 5 bases from V and 5 from J; bases not matched to a gene: 6. The germline V gene encodes CDR1 MGHRA and CDR2 YSYEKL. The CDR3 consists of 14 residues. The CDR3 DNA reads as TGCGCCAGCAGCACCCAGGGGGTGGATCAGCCCCAGCATTTT. Its protein product is CASSTQGVDQPQHF.

This clone was seen a single time. The gene calls are TRBV5-5 and TRBJ2-3, with TRBD2 matching over 8 bases. V was pared by 4 bases and J by 6 bases, with 7 bases of the junction left unmatched. CDR1 and CDR2 (germline): SGHKS, YYEKEE (reference sequence). This CDR3 region has 14 residues. The DNA of the CDR3 is TGTGCCAGCAGCCCGACTAGCGTGAGGGATACGCAGTATTTT. It codes for CASSPTSVRDTQYF.

There are a few counts of this clone. The chain couples TRBV18 to TRBJ2-2; 10 bases map to TRBD2. CDR3 size: 17 residues. Per germline, CDR1 KGHSH and CDR2 LQKENI. V gave up 0 bases and J gave up 0 bases; unmatched junction bases: 1. The chain's CDR3 is CASSPPSGGPNTGELFF. In DNA form, the CDR3 reads TGTGCCAGCTCACCACCTAGCGGGGGGCCGAACACCGGGGAGCTGTTTTTT.

This chain joins TRBV19 and TRBJ1-2, with D unresolved. The CDR3 is 15 amino acids. The germline V and J ends were trimmed by 1 base and 8 bases, with 17 bases remaining between them. The germline V gene has CDR1 LNHDA and CDR2 SQIVND (reference sequence). The CDR3 here is CASSIVSSGMSGYTF. The CDR3 coding sequence is TGTGCCAGTAGTATAGTAAGTAGCGGCATGTCCGGCTACACCTTC.

The genes are TRBV5-4 and TRBJ2-5, with D possibly matching TRBD2 (6 bases). Germline loops: CDR1 SGHNT, CDR2 YYREEE (reference sequence). The germline V and J ends were trimmed by 4 bases and 4 bases, with 20 bases remaining between them. This CDR3 spans 16 amino acids. The CDR3 spells CASSPPSGVGGETQYF. DNA of the CDR3: TGTGCCAGCAGCCCGCCCTCGGGGGTTGGTGGAGAGACCCAGTACTTC.

A few counts support this clone. The sample carries other DNA sequences with the same CDR3. This chain connects TRBV3-1 (or the pseudogene TRBV3-2) to TRBJ2-7; 7 bases are a match to TRBD2. The CDR3 is made up of 13 amino acids. Germline V gene sequence: CDR1 LGHDT, CDR2 YNNKEL (reference sequence). The trim removed 4 bases at V and 2 bases at J, leaving 2 bases unmatched. CDR3 coding DNA: TGTGCCAGCAGCCGGGAGGGACCCTACGAGCAGTACTTC. It translates to CASSREGPYEQYF.

This chain links TRBV14 with TRBJ2-7; maybe TRBD2 (5 bases). Germline lookup yields CDR1 SGHDN and CDR2 FVKESK. The CDR3 is 15 amino acids. V shed 1 base and J shed 7 bases, with 17 bases lying between them. The CDR3 bases are TGTGCCAGCAGCCAAGCGGTGAATGTCCCGGGGGAGCAGTACTTC. It encodes CASSQAVNVPGEQYF.

V and J are TRBV5-1 and TRBJ2-6; 7 bases line up with TRBD1. CDR3 length: 16 residues. Germline CDR1 and CDR2: SGHRS and YFSETQ. V trimming: 4 bases; J trimming: 4 bases; junction bases outside the gene matches: 8. Here the CDR3 DNA reads TGCGCCAGCAGCCCCGAGGGACAGATAGGGGCCAACGTCCTGACTTTC. This gives the protein CASSPEGQIGANVLTF.

This clone showed up just a few times. The chain joins TRBV18 to TRBJ2-7; unclear D gene. The CDR3 spans 14 residues. V lost 6 bases, J lost 1 base, and 13 bases lay in between. Germline V lookup: CDR1 KGHSH, CDR2 LQKENI. The CDR3 reads CASSPGSNSYEQYF. CDR3 in DNA: TGTGCCAGCTCTCCCGGGTCTAATTCCTACGAGCAGTACTTC.

CDR3 residues: CASSGGGIETQYF. The CDR3 DNA is TGTGCCAGTTCGGGAGGGGGGATTGAGACCCAGTACTTC. This chain connects TRBV19 to TRBJ2-5, with 8 bases that match TRBD2. The CDR3 is 13 residues long. The V gene end was trimmed by 8 bases and the J gene end by 5 bases; junction bases not matched to a gene: 7. The germline V gene has CDR1 LNHDA and CDR2 SQIVND (reference sequence).

This chain links TRBV5-5 with TRBJ1-3; no clear D gene. This CDR3 comprises 13 residues. V was clipped by 4 bases and J by 3 bases, with 8 bases between them. Per germline, CDR1 SGHKS and CDR2 YYEKEE (reference sequence). The DNA of the CDR3 is TGTGCCAGCAGCCCTCTAAATGGAAACACCATATATTTT. Translation: CASSPLNGNTIYF.

The V gene is TRBV5-4, the J gene TRBJ1-2; no definite D call. The CDR3 sequence is 15 residues long. The ends were cut back, 0 bases at V and 8 bases at J, with 17 bases in the middle. Germline values: CDR1 SGHNT, CDR2 YYREEE (reference sequence). This CDR3 reads CASSLDWTPGNGYTF. DNA for the CDR3: TGTGCCAGCAGCTTGGACTGGACCCCGGGGAACGGCTACACCTTC.

The CDR3 protein is CASSEALTGGEEAFF. DNA of the CDR3: TGTGCCAGCAGTGAAGCCTTGACAGGGGGCGAGGAAGCTTTCTTT. The chain has TRBV6-1 and TRBJ1-1; 10 positions agree with TRBD1. V gave up 0 bases and J gave up 8 bases; unmatched junction bases: 6. CDR1 is MNHNS and CDR2 is SASEGT in the germline V gene. The length of the CDR3 is 15 residues.

The CDR3 is CASSEAGGNQPQHF. CDR3 DNA: TGTGCCAGCAGTGAAGCAGGGGGCAATCAGCCCCAGCATTTT. The V call is TRBV6-1, the J call TRBJ1-5; tentatively, D is TRBD1 (5 bases). This CDR3 spans 14 amino acids. The ends were cut back, 0 bases at V and 2 bases at J, with 5 bases in the middle. Germline V gene sequence: CDR1 MNHNS, CDR2 SASEGT.

This clone was recorded a few times. The V call is TRBV27, the J call TRBJ1-6; no clear D gene. CDR3 length equals 17 residues. The V end was cut by 5 bases, the J end by 0 bases, with 14 bases between. Germline V gene lookup returns CDR1 MNHEY and CDR2 SMNVEV (reference sequence). DNA for the CDR3: TGTGCCAGCAGTACGGTTACACGGAGCTCCTATAATTCACCCCTCCACTTT. Translating it yields CASSTVTRSSYNSPLHF.

The rearrangement links TRBV3-1 (or the pseudogene TRBV3-2) to TRBJ2-7; 9 bases line up with TRBD1. The CDR3 spans 13 residues. Germline CDR1 reads LGHDT; CDR2 reads YNNKEL (reference sequence). The ends lost 7 bases at V and 8 bases at J; junction bases unmatched: 9. The CDR3 nucleotides read TGTGCCAGCACCCTCGGACAGGGGAGGCAGCAGTACTTC. Translation: CASTLGQGRQQYF.

The V gene is TRBV28, the J gene TRBJ2-7; 10 bases align to TRBD1. Germline assignment: CDR1 MDHEN and CDR2 SYDVKM. The CDR3 sequence is 15 residues long. V lost 3 bases to trimming and J lost 3 bases; unmatched junction nucleotides: 5. Here the CDR3 DNA reads TGTGCCAGCAGTTTGACAGGGGGCTCCGGCTACGAGCAGTACTTC. Translating it yields CASSLTGGSGYEQYF.

The rearrangement joins TRBV5-4 to TRBJ2-2; 8 bases map to TRBD1. There are 15 residues in the CDR3. CDR1 is SGHNT, CDR2 YYREEE, per germline (reference sequence). The V segment lost 7 bases and the J segment 5 bases; nucleotides outside the gene matches: 10. DNA of the CDR3: TGTGCCAGCGGAACCTTACAGGGGGATACCGGGGAGCTGTTTTTT. Translating it yields CASGTLQGDTGELFF.

CDR3 in amino acids: CASSLIAGISGRETQYF. CDR3 nucleotides: TGTGCCAGCAGCTTAATAGCGGGGATTTCGGGGCGAGAGACCCAGTACTTC. The V gene is TRBV7-3, the J gene TRBJ2-5; 8 nucleotides match TRBD2. Looked up from germline, CDR1 is SGHTA and CDR2 is FQGTGA. This CDR3 comprises 17 residues. V trimming: 1 base; J trimming: 4 bases; junction bases outside the gene matches: 11. The full variable domain, rest sourced from reference TRBV7-3 and TRBJ2-5, is GAGVSQTPSNKVTEKGKYVELRCDPISGHTALYWYRQSLGQGPEFLIYFQGTGAADDSGLPNDRFFAVRPEGSVSTLKIQRTERGDSAVYLCASSLIAGISGRETQYFGPGTRLLVL.

The V call is TRBV5-1, the J call TRBJ1-6; 9 positions agree with TRBD1. V was pared by 4 bases and J by 8 bases, with 10 bases of the junction left unmatched. Germline V gene lookup returns CDR1 SGHRS and CDR2 YFSETQ. The CDR3 loop spans 16 amino acids. Here the CDR3 reads CASSLDTGTGYSPLHF. The CDR3 bases are TGCGCCAGCAGCCTAGACACCGGGACAGGGTATTCACCCCTCCACTTT.

The chain uses TRBV5-1 and TRBJ1-4; no clear D. Trimming shortened V by 4 bases and J by 3 bases, and 10 bases separated the two germline ends. The CDR3 length is 14 residues. CDR1 is SGHRS and CDR2 is YFSETQ in the germline V gene. The CDR3 bases are TGCGCCAGCAGCCAAGCCAGGCCTAATGAAAAACTGTTTTTT. It yields the protein CASSQARPNEKLFF.

Points on this clone: Other nucleotide sequences from this sample produce the same CDR3. This rearrangement joins TRBV3-1 (or the pseudogene TRBV3-2) to TRBJ1-5, with D unresolved. Trimming shortened V by 3 bases and J by 2 bases, and 5 bases separated the two germline ends. Germline lookup yields CDR1 LGHDT and CDR2 YNNKEL (reference sequence). The CDR3 is 13 amino acids. CDR3 coding DNA: TGTGCCAGCAGCCAGGGAGGCAATCAGCCCCAGCATTTT. The encoded protein is CASSQGGNQPQHF.

The CDR3, as DNA: TGCAGTGCTAGTTCAGGCAATCAGCCCCAGCATTTT. It encodes CSASSGNQPQHF. The chain links TRBV20-1 to TRBJ1-5; D gene ambiguous. This CDR3 spans 12 amino acids. The germline CDR1 and CDR2 sequences are DFQATT and SNEGSKA (reference sequence). The V end lost 3 bases, the J end lost 2 bases, and 5 bases lay between the germline ends.

This chain joins TRBV3-1 (or the pseudogene TRBV3-2) and TRBJ1-2; 7 nucleotides line up with TRBD1. Germline assignment: CDR1 LGHDT and CDR2 YNNKEL (reference sequence). V trimming: 0 bases; J trimming: 7 bases; junction bases outside the gene matches: 11. This CDR3 is built from 16 residues. The CDR3 loop is CASSQDTRQGLGGYTF. CDR3 nucleotides: TGTGCCAGCAGCCAAGACACGAGACAGGGTTTGGGTGGCTACACCTTC.